This T cell receptor beta chain was observed in a study of T cells in Graves' hyperthyroidism and ophthalmopathy. Per the germline V gene, CDR1 is SGHVS and CDR2 is FNYEAQ. V gave up 4 bases and J gave up 5 bases; unmatched junction bases: 9. This CDR3 has 15 residues. The source material, RNA transcripts, was used to amplify TCR beta CDR3 regions. In the first-round RT-PCR of the TCR CDR3, the HTBI primer set was used. TCRdb independently ran MiXCR on the multiplex PCR reads; one entry per CDR3 protein. In the table there are around 580,000 distinct CDR3 sequences, about a sixth of which are singletons. This clonotype has a handful of counts. No progression to ophthalmopathy during 18 months of follow-up defined stable disease. Participants, patients aged 18 to 65, had newly diagnosed hyperthyroidism with a duration under 2 months. Clinical symptoms, serum thyroxine and TRAb, thyroid ultrasound and orbital computed tomography together formed the diagnostic basis.

The receptor was isolated from a woman in her late teens or twenties with Graves' hyperthyroidism. Sequencing was carried out using blood. J is TRBJ1-1 and V is TRBV7-6, with 8 bases lining up with TRBD1. The CDR3: CASSSTRGRLTEAFF. The CDR3 DNA sequence: TGTGCCAGCAGCTCGACCAGGGGGCGGTTGACTGAAGCTTTCTTT.